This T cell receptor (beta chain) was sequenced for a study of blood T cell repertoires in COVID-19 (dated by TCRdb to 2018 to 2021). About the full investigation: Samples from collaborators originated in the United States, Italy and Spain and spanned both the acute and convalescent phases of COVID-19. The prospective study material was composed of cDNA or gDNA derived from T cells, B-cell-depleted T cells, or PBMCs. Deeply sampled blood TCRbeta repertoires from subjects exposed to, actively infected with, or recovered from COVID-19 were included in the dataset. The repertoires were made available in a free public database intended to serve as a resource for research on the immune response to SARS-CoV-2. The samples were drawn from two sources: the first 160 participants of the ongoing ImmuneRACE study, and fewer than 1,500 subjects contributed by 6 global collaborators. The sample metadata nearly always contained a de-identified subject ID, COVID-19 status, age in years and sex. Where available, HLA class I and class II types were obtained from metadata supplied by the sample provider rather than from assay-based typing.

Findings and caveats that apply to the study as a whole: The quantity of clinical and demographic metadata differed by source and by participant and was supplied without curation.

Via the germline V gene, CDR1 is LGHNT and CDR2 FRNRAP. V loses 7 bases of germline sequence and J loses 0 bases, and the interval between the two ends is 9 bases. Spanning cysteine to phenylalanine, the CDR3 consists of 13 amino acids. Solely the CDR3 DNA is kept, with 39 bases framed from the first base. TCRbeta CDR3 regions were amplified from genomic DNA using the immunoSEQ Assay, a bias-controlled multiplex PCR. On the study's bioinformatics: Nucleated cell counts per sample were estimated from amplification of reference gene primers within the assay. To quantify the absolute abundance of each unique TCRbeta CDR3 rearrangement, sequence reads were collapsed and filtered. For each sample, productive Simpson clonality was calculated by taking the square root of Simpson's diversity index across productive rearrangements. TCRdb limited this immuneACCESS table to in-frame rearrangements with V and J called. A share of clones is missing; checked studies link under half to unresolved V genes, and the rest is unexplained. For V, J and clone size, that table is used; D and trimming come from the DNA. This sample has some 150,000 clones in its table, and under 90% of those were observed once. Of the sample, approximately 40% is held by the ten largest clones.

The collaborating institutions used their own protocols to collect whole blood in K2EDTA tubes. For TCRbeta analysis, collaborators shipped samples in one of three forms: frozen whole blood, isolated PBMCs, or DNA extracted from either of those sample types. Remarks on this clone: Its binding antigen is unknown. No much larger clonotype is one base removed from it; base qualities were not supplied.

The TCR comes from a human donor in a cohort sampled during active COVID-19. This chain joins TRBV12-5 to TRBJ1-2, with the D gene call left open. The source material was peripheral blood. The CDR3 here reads CASDSNSNYGYTF. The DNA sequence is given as TGTGCTAGTGACTCCAACTCTAACTATGGCTACACCTTC.